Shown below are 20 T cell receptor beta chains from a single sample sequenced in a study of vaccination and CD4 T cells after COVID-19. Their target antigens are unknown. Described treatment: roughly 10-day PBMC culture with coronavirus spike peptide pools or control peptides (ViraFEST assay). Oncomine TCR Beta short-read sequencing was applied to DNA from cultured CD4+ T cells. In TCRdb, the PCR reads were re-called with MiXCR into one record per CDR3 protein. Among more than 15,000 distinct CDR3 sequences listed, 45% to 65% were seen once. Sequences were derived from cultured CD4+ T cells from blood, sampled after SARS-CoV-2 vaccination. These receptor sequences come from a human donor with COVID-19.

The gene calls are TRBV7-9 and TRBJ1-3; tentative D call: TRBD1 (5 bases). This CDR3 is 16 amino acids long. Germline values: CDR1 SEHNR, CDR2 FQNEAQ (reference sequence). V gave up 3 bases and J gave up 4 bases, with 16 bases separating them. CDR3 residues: CASSFFHRDGGNTIYF. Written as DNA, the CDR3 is TGTGCCAGCAGCTTTTTCCACCGGGACGGAGGAAACACCATATATTTT. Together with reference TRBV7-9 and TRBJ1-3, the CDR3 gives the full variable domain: DTGVSQNPRHKITKRGQNVTFRCDPISEHNRLYWYRQTLGQGPEFLTYFQNEAQLEKSRLLSDRFSAERPKGSFSTLEIQRTEQGDSAMYLCASSFFHRDGGNTIYFGEGSWLTVV.

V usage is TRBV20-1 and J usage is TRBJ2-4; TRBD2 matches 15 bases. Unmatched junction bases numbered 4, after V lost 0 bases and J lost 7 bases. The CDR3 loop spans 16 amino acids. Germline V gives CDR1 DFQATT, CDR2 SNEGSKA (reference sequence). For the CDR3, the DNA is TGCAGTGCTAGAGATCGGACTAGCGGGGGGGCGAACATTCAGTACTTC. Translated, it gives CSARDRTSGGANIQYF.

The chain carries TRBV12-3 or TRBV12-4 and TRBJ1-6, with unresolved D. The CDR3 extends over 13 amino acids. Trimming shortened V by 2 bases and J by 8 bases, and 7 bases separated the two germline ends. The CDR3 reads CASSLKGYSPLHF. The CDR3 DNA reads TGTGCCAGCAGTTTAAAGGGCTATTCACCCCTCCACTTT.

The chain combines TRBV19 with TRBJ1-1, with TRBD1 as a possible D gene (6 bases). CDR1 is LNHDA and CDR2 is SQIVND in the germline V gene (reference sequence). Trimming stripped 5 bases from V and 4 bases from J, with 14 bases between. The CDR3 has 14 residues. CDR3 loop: CASSRQDSGTEAFF. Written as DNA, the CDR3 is TGTGCCAGTAGTCGACAGGACTCGGGCACTGAAGCTTTCTTT.

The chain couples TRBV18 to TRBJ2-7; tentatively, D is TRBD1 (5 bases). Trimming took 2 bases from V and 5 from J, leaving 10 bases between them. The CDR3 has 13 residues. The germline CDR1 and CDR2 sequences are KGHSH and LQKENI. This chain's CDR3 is CASSPDSVNEQYF. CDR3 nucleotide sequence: TGTGCCAGCTCACCAGACAGCGTAAACGAGCAGTACTTC.

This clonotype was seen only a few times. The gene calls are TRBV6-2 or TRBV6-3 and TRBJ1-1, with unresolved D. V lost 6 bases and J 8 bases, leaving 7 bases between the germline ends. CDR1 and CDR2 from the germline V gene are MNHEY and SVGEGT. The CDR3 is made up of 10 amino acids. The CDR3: CASSAGEAFF. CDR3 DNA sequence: TGTGCCAGCAGCGCTGGCGAAGCTTTCTTT.

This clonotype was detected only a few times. CDR3 in DNA: TGCAGTGCTAGAGGGGCTGGGACTAGCGGGGGGAAGACCCAGTACTTC. Its protein is CSARGAGTSGGKTQYF. V usage is TRBV20-1 and J usage is TRBJ2-5, with TRBD2 matching 15 bases. CDR3 size: 16 residues. Germline CDR1 reads DFQATT; CDR2 reads SNEGSKA (reference sequence). Losses at the gene ends were 1 base for V and 6 bases for J; bases not matched to a gene: 6.

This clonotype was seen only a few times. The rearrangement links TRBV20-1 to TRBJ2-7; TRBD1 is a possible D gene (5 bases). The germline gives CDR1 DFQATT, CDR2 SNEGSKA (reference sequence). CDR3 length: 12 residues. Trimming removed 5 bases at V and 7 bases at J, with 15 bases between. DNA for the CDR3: TGCAGTGCTGATAGGGGCCTTAGGGAGCAGTACTTC. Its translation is CSADRGLREQYF.

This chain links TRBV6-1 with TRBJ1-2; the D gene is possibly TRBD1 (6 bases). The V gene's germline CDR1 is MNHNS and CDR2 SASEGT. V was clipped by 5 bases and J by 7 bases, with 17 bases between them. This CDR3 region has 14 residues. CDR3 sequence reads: CASSPRTAASGYTF. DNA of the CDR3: TGTGCCAGCAGTCCCCGGACAGCAGCCAGTGGCTACACCTTC.

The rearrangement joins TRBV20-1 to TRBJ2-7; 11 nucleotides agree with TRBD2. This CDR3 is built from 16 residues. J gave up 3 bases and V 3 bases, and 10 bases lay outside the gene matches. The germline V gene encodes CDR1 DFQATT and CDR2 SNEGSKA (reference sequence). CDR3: CSARPSGGPSHYEQYF. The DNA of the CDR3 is TGCAGTGCTAGGCCTAGCGGGGGGCCTAGCCACTACGAGCAGTACTTC.

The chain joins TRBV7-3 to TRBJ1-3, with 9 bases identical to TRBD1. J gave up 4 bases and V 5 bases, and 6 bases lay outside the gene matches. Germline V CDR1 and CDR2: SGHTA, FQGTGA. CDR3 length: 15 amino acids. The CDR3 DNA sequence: TGTGCCAGCAGCCAAGACAGGGGGGCCGGAAACACCATATATTTT. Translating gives CASSQDRGAGNTIYF. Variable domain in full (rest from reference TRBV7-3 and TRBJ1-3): GAGVSQTPSNKVTEKGKYVELRCDPISGHTALYWYRQSLGQGPEFLIYFQGTGAADDSGLPNDRFFAVRPEGSVSTLKIQRTERGDSAVYLCASSQDRGAGNTIYFGEGSWLTVV.

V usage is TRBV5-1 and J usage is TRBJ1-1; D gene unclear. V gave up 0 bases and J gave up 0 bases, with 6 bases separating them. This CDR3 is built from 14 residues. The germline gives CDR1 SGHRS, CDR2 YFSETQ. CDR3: CASSLAAMNTEAFF. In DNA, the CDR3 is TGCGCCAGCAGCTTGGCCGCCATGAACACTGAAGCTTTCTTT.

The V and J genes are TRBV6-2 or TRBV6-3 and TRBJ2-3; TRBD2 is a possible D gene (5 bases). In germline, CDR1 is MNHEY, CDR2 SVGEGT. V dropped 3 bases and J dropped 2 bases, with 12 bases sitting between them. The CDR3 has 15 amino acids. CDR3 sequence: CASSYPLAITDTQYF. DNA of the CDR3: TGTGCCAGCAGTTATCCCTTAGCGATCACAGATACGCAGTATTTT.

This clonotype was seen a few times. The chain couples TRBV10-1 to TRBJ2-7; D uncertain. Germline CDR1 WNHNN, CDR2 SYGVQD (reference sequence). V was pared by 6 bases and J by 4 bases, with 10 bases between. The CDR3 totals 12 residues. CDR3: CASSPDTYEQYF. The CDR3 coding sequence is TGCGCCAGCAGCCCTGACACTTACGAGCAGTACTTC.

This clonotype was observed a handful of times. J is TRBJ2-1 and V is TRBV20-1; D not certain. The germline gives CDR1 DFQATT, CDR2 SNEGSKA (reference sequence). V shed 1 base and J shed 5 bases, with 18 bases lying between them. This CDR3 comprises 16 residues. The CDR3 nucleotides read TGCAGTGCTAGAGGCCCTCCCCGGGTCTTGCACAATGAGCAGTTCTTC. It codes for CSARGPPRVLHNEQFF.

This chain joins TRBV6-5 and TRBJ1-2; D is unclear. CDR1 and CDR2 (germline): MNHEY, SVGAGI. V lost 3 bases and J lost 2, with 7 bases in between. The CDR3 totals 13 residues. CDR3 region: CASSYSLNYGYTF. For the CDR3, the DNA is TGTGCCAGCAGTTATAGCCTGAACTATGGCTACACCTTC.

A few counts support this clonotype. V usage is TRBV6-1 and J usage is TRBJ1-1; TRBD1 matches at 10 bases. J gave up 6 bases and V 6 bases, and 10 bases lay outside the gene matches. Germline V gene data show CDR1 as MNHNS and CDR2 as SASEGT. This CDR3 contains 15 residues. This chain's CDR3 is CASRDRDRGRAEAFF. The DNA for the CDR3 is TGTGCCAGCAGGGACCGGGACAGGGGACGCGCTGAAGCTTTCTTT.

In DNA form, the CDR3 reads TGTGCCAGCAGCGTAGAAGGCGGGTCCTACAATGAGCAGTTCTTC. Protein: CASSVEGGSYNEQFF. The V and J genes are TRBV9 and TRBJ2-1, with D tentatively TRBD2 (5 bases). Germline V CDR1 and CDR2: SGDLS, YYNGEE. The CDR3 runs 15 residues. The germline V and J ends were trimmed by 0 bases and 1 base, with 8 bases remaining between them.

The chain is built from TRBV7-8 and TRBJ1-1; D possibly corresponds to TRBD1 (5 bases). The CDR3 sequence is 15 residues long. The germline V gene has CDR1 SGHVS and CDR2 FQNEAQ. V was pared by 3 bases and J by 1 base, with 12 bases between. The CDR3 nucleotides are TGTGCCAGCAGCTTGGTGGGGGGTCAGAACACTGAAGCTTTCTTT. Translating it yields CASSLVGGQNTEAFF.

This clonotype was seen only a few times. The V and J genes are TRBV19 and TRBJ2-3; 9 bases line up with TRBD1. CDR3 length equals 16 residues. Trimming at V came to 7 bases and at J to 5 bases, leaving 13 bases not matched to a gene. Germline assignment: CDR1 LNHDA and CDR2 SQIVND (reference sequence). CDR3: CASINPGQGGGDTQYF. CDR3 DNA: TGTGCCAGTATCAACCCGGGACAGGGAGGGGGAGATACGCAGTATTTT.